These 23 T cell receptor beta chains came from one sample sequenced in a study of T-cell memory formation after mild COVID-19. From the 5' RACE reads, TCRdb called clonotypes with MiXCR, one entry per CDR3 protein. The sample contains 450,000 or so distinct CDR3 sequences, 20% to 25% of which appear only once. Sequencing was done on a sample of PBMCs or a T cell subset sorted from them (not recorded which). These receptors came from an adult woman who had mild COVID-19 (a few samples of this study predate the infection). Cell type and time point are not known.

The V and J genes are TRBV5-6 and TRBJ2-3, with 8 bases identical to TRBD2. Unmatched junction bases numbered 10, after V lost 0 bases and J lost 1 base. CDR1 is SGHDT, CDR2 YYEEEE, per germline. CDR3 length: 18 residues. CDR3 residues: CASSLGAGRAFGTDTQYF. As DNA, the CDR3 is TGTGCCAGCAGCTTGGGTGCCGGGAGGGCCTTCGGCACAGATACGCAGTATTTT.

This clonotype was picked up a small number of times. The chain uses TRBV5-1 and TRBJ2-7; 12 bases align to TRBD2. This CDR3 contains 14 residues. Per the germline V gene, CDR1 is SGHRS and CDR2 is YFSETQ. The junction had 0 bases not matched to a gene; V was cut back by 3 bases and J by 2 bases. CDR3 amino acids: CASSSSGRAYEQYF. CDR3 bases: TGCGCCAGCAGCTCTAGCGGGAGGGCCTACGAGCAGTACTTC.

This clonotype showed up just a few times. The chain recombines TRBV6-6 with TRBJ2-5; no clear D. The CDR3 is 13 residues long. Germline V gene sequence: CDR1 MNHNY, CDR2 SVGAGI (reference sequence). V lost 6 bases, J lost 5 bases, and 13 bases lay in between. The CDR3 loop reads CASSRGLGETQYF. The DNA for the CDR3 is TGTGCCAGCAGCCGAGGTCTTGGGGAGACCCAGTACTTC.

This clonotype was seen only a few times. The V gene is TRBV4-1, the J gene TRBJ1-3; weak D call: TRBD1 (6 bases). The CDR3 runs to 16 residues. CDR1 and CDR2 (germline): MGHRA, YSYEKL. The V gene lost 1 base and the J gene lost 1 base, with 11 bases spanning the gap. CDR3: CASSQADGTSGNTIYF. DNA of the CDR3: TGCGCCAGCAGCCAAGCCGACGGGACATCTGGAAACACCATATATTTT.

This clonotype has just a few counts. V is TRBV12-3 or TRBV12-4 and J is TRBJ1-2; weak D call: TRBD1 (5 bases). The V end was cut by 2 bases, the J end by 4 bases, with 23 bases between. CDR3 size: 18 residues. The DNA for the CDR3 is TGTGCCAGCAGTTTACTCCCGGGACCAAGTCCCCCCCCCTATGGCTACACCTTC. It encodes CASSLLPGPSPPPYGYTF.

The V call is TRBV24-1, the J call TRBJ1-5; possibly TRBD1 for D (5 bases). The germline V and J ends were trimmed by 5 bases and 7 bases, with 17 bases remaining between them. Per germline, CDR1 KGHDR and CDR2 SFDVKD. The CDR3 spans 15 residues. CDR3 DNA sequence: TGTGCCACCAGTGGGAGGGGCATCAGCGGACAGCCCCAGCATTTT. Its translation: CATSGRGISGQPQHF.

The genes are TRBV5-1 and TRBJ2-3; unclear D gene. This CDR3 spans 13 amino acids. Trimming stripped 0 bases from V and 8 bases from J, with 10 bases between. CDR1 is SGHRS, CDR2 YFSETQ, per germline. CDR3 residues: CASSLDYQSTQYF. In DNA, the CDR3 is TGCGCCAGCAGCTTGGATTATCAAAGTACGCAGTATTTT.

This clonotype occurred a few times. This chain joins TRBV27 and TRBJ2-7, with 13 positions matching TRBD2. Germline-derived CDR1 and CDR2 are MNHEY and SMNVEV (reference sequence). The CDR3 is made up of 17 amino acids. V shed 3 bases, J shed 0 bases, and the junction held 5 bases outside the gene matches. CDR3 nucleotide sequence: TGTGCCAGCAGTTTGGGACTAGCGGGGCATAGCTCCTACGAGCAGTACTTC. Translation gives CASSLGLAGHSSYEQYF.

The CDR3 nucleotides are TGTGCCAGCAGTTTAAGCGGCCTTAAGCCCCCCGGGTGGCACAATGAGCAGTTCTTC. Translated: CASSLSGLKPPGWHNEQFF. This chain joins TRBV27 and TRBJ2-1, with a possible D match to TRBD2 (5 bases). Trimming took off 2 bases at V and 5 bases at J, with 25 bases between the two ends. The CDR3 has 19 residues. Per germline, CDR1 MNHEY and CDR2 SMNVEV (reference sequence).

This clonotype occurred a few times. This chain connects TRBV24-1 to TRBJ2-1; D is possibly TRBD2 (7 bases). The CDR3 extends over 16 amino acids. V was pared by 9 bases and J by 8 bases, with 25 bases between. Germline V gives CDR1 KGHDR, CDR2 SFDVKD. The CDR3 spells CATCQALDAGADEQFF. In nucleotides, the CDR3 is TGTGCCACCTGCCAGGCCCTGGATGCGGGGGCCGATGAGCAGTTCTTC.

In its sample, this clonotype was seen a few times. V is TRBV4-3 and J is TRBJ2-7, with D unclear. The ends were cut back, 0 bases at V and 4 bases at J, with 19 bases in the middle. Germline V gene data show CDR1 as LGHNA and CDR2 as YSLEER. This CDR3 spans 17 amino acids. CDR3 in amino acids: CASSQDVSFVGLYEQYF. DNA of the CDR3: TGCGCCAGCAGCCAAGATGTATCCTTTGTGGGTCTTTACGAGCAGTACTTC.

This clonotype was seen a handful of times. This sequence joins TRBV7-2 and TRBJ2-7, with D unresolved. Trimming stripped 5 bases from V and 2 bases from J, with 13 bases between. The CDR3 runs to 14 residues. Germline V CDR1 and CDR2: SGHTA, FQGNSA. The CDR3 protein is CASSPSARAYEQYF. The DNA of the CDR3 is TGTGCCAGCAGCCCCTCAGCCCGTGCCTACGAGCAGTACTTC.

This chain joins TRBV9 and TRBJ2-1; 10 nucleotides align to TRBD2. The length of the CDR3 is 15 residues. CDR1 is SGDLS, CDR2 YYNGEE, per germline. V shed 0 bases and J 6 bases; nucleotides not matched to a gene: 3. The CDR3 reads CASSVAAGGANEQFF. The CDR3 DNA sequence: TGTGCCAGCAGCGTAGCAGCGGGAGGGGCCAATGAGCAGTTCTTC.

The rearrangement links TRBV6-6 to TRBJ1-5; possibly TRBD1 for D (5 bases). Trimming took 2 bases from V and 6 from J, leaving 17 bases between them. The CDR3 consists of 16 residues. Germline values: CDR1 MNHNY, CDR2 SVGAGI (reference sequence). The DNA of the CDR3 is TGTGCCAGCAGTTACAGCAGTGGGGACCCGAGTCAGCCCCAGCATTTT. It translates to CASSYSSGDPSQPQHF.

The chain carries TRBV7-6 and TRBJ2-7, with TRBD2 identical over 8 bases. V shed 2 bases, J shed 7 bases, and the junction held 4 bases outside the gene matches. The CDR3 runs 13 residues. The germline V gene has CDR1 SGHVS and CDR2 FNYEAQ. The CDR3 sequence is CASSLRREGEQYF. CDR3 nucleotides: TGTGCCAGCAGCTTACGACGGGAGGGTGAGCAGTACTTC.

This clonotype was observed a handful of times. V is TRBV5-1 and J is TRBJ2-5, with a tentative D call TRBD2 (5 bases). The CDR3 runs 16 residues. V lost 2 bases and J 1 base, leaving 15 bases between the germline ends. Looked up from germline, CDR1 is SGHRS and CDR2 is YFSETQ. Written as DNA, the CDR3 is TGCGCCAGCAGCTTTCGCAGCGGACTGGGCCAAGAGACCCAGTACTTC. This codes for CASSFRSGLGQETQYF.

This clonotype appeared a few times. The chain couples TRBV5-5 to TRBJ1-4; 9 bases line up with TRBD1. The length of the CDR3 is 14 residues. V was clipped by 2 bases and J by 6 bases; unmatched bases: 2. CDR1 and CDR2 from the germline V gene are SGHKS and YYEKEE (reference sequence). CDR3 bases: TGTGCCAGCAGCTTAGGGACAGGGTATGAAAAACTGTTTTTT. This encodes CASSLGTGYEKLFF.

V gene TRBV24-1 combines with J gene TRBJ2-5; D is ambiguous. The CDR3 runs 14 residues. The germline V gene encodes CDR1 KGHDR and CDR2 SFDVKD. V was cut by 3 bases and J by 3 bases, with 10 bases left in between. This CDR3 is CATSDVVPKETQYF. CDR3 sequence (DNA): TGTGCCACCAGTGATGTCGTCCCAAAAGAGACCCAGTACTTC.

This clonotype was observed a handful of times. The chain joins TRBV24-1 to TRBJ1-5; no definite D call. With 7 bases removed from V and 0 bases from J, the gap between germline ends came to 6 bases. This CDR3 is 13 amino acids long. Germline CDR1 reads KGHDR; CDR2 reads SFDVKD. CDR3 residues: CATSGYSNQPQHF. The CDR3 region has the DNA TGTGCCACCAGCGGGTATAGCAATCAGCCCCAGCATTTT.

This clonotype occurred a few times. The chain combines TRBV20-1 with TRBJ1-5; tentatively, D is TRBD1 (5 bases). The CDR3 sequence is 16 residues long. The V end was cut by 1 base, the J end by 3 bases, with 16 bases between. Germline V gene data show CDR1 as DFQATT and CDR2 as SNEGSKA (reference sequence). The CDR3 DNA sequence: TGCAGTGCTAGAGGGACACCGGGTCTGTCCAATCAGCCCCAGCATTTT. It is translated as CSARGTPGLSNQPQHF.

The V call is TRBV3-1, the J call TRBJ2-7; D gene unclear. The germline CDR1 and CDR2 sequences are LGHDT and YNNKEL (reference sequence). Deletions cut 3 bases from V and 6 bases from J, with 18 bases between. The CDR3 has 15 amino acids. CDR3 DNA: TGTGCCAGCAGCCAGCGGACGGTGGGGTTTGCCGAGCAGTACTTC. As protein: CASSQRTVGFAEQYF.

This clonotype was observed at least ten times. The V and J genes are TRBV27 and TRBJ2-6; D is ambiguous. Between the trimmed V and J ends, which lost 3 bases and 0 bases, there was a span of 3 bases. CDR1 is MNHEY and CDR2 is SMNVEV in the germline V gene (reference sequence). The CDR3 is 14 residues long. CDR3 sequence (DNA): TGTGCCAGCAGTTTCGGCTCTGGGGCCAACGTCCTGACTTTC. It codes for CASSFGSGANVLTF.

This clonotype was detected a few times. V and J are TRBV7-7 and TRBJ2-1; 9 bases map to TRBD2. After removal of 3 bases from V and 2 bases from J, the junction contained 11 bases not matched to a gene. The germline gives CDR1 SSHAT, CDR2 FNYEAQ (reference sequence). CDR3 length: 18 residues. In DNA form, the CDR3 reads TGTGCCAGCAGCTTGAGACCGGCGGGGGGGCCCCCCTACAATGAGCAGTTCTTC. Its protein product is CASSLRPAGGPPYNEQFF.